This record looks at one T cell receptor (beta chain) sequence and its context. TCRdb reprocessed the reads with MiXCR, giving one entry per CDR3 protein. The sample lists under 55,000 distinct CDR3 sequences, 5.5% to 8% occurring once. This record comes from a study of patients with pleural tuberculosis. The CDR3 has 14 amino acids. CDR1 is LNHDA and CDR2 is SQIVND in the germline V gene (reference sequence). Losses at the gene ends were 8 bases for V and 5 bases for J; bases not matched to a gene: 3. This TCR was recovered from a human donor with pleural tuberculosis. The chain has TRBV19 and TRBJ2-1; TRBD2 matches at 13 bases. The CDR3 protein is CASGLAGANNEQFF. CDR3 coding DNA: TGTGCCAGTGGACTAGCGGGGGCCAACAATGAGCAGTTCTTC.